In this sample, the clone carrying this TCR beta chain turned up once. This entry is derived from a study of control samples from healthy donors and cancer patients. The germline CDR1 and CDR2 sequences are MNHNS and SASEGT. The CDR3 is 15 amino acids. With 1 base clipped from V and 5 bases from J, the junction kept 4 bases outside the gene matches. Produced via immunoSEQ multiplex PCR; TCRdb's table is partial and in-frame only. The table shows roughly 88,000 clones, with about nine tenths occurring only once. The chain recombines TRBV6-1 with TRBJ1-2, with 10 bases that match TRBD1. The sequenced material came from blood. This receptor was taken from a woman aged 25 to 39 in good health. The CDR3 bases are TGTGCCAGCAGTGAAGGACAGGGGGCTAGTTATGGCTACACCTTC. Its translation is CASSEGQGASYGYTF.